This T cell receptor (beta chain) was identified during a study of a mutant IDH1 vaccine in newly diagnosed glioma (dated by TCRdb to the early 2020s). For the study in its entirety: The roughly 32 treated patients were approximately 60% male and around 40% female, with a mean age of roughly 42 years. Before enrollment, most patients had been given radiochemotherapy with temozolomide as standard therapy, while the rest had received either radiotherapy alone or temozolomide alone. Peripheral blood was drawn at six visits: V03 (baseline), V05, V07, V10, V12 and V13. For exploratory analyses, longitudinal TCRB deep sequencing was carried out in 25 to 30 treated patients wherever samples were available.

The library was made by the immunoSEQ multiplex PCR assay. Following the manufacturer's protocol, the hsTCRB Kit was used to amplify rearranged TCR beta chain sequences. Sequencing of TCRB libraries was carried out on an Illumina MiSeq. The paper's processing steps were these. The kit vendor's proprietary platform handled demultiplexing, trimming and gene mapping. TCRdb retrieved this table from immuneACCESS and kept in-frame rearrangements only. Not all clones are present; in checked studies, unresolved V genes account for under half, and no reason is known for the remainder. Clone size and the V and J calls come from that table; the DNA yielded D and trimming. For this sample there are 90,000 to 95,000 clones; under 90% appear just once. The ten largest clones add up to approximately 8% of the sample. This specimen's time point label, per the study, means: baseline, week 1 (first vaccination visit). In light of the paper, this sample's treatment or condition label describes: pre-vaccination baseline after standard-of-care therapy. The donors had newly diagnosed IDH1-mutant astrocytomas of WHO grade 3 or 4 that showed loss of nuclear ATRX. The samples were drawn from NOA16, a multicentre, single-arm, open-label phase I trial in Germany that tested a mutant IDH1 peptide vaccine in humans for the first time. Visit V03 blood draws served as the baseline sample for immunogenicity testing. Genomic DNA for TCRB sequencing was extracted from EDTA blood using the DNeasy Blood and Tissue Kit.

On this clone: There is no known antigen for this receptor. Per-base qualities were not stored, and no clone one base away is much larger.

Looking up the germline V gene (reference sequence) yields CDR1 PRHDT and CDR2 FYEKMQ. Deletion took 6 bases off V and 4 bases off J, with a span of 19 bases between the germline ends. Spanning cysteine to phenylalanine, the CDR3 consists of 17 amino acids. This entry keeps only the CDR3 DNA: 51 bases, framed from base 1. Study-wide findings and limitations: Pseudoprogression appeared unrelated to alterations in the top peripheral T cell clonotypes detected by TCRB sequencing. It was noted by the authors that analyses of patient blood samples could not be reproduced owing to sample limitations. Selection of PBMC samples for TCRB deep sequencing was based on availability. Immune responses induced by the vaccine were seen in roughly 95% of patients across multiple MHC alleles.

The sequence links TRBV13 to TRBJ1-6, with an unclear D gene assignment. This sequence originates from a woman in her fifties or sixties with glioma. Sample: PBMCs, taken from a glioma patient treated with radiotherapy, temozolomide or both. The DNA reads TGTGCCAGCAGTCAATCAAAAGGCAGAGGATATAATTCACCCCTCCACTTT. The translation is CASSQSKGRGYNSPLHF.